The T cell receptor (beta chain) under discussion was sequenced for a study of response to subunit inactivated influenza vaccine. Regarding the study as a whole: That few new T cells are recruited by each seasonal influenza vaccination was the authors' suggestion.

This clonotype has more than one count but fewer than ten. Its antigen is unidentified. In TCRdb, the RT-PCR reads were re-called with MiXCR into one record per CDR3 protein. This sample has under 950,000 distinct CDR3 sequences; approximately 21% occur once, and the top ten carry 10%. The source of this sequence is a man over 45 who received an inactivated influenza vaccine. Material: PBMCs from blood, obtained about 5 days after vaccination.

As DNA, the CDR3 is TGCAGCGTTGATATCGACCTGGGGAACACTGAAGCTTTCTTT. Protein sequence: CSVDIDLGNTEAFF. The chain is built from TRBV29-1 and TRBJ1-1; D is ambiguous. Germline assignment: CDR1 SQVTM and CDR2 ANQGSEA. The CDR3 loop spans 14 amino acids. Trimming took off 3 bases at V and 1 base at J, with 12 bases between the two ends.